Each of the 8 T cell receptor beta chains below was sequenced from the same sample in a study of T cell responses to AZD1222 COVID-19 vaccine. The assay was immunoSEQ multiplex PCR, and TCRdb's table has in-frame clones only and misses some. This sample has roughly 150,000 clones, with less than 95% found just once. Material: peripheral blood, obtained 28 days after the second AZD1222 dose. These receptors originate from an adult who received the AZD1222 COVID-19 vaccine.

The chain combines TRBV11-2 with TRBJ2-3; 7 bases agree with TRBD2. The CDR3 has 19 amino acids. V lost 0 bases and J lost 6; bases outside the gene matches: 18. Germline V gene lookup returns CDR1 SGHAT and CDR2 FQNNGV. The DNA for the CDR3 is TGTGCCAGCAGCTTAGATTTATACTATCAAAAAAGGGGAGGGGATACGCAGTATTTT. Its protein product is CASSLDLYYQKRGGDTQYF.

This clone was seen once. This chain joins TRBV6-1 and TRBJ2-2, with D perhaps matching TRBD2 (6 bases). The germline CDR1 and CDR2 sequences are MNHNS and SASEGT. The germline V and J ends were trimmed by 0 bases and 6 bases, with 20 bases remaining between them. This CDR3 spans 18 amino acids. The CDR3, as DNA: TGTGCCAGCAGTGAAGCCTCCGGGACTTCCTTAGGTCCCGGGGAGCTGTTTTTT. Its protein product is CASSEASGTSLGPGELFF.

This chain uses TRBV14 with TRBJ2-1; D possibly corresponds to TRBD2 (6 bases). Germline CDR1 SGHDN, CDR2 FVKESK. The length of the CDR3 is 17 residues. Trimming cost V 0 bases and J 3 bases, with 15 bases left between them. The CDR3, as DNA: TGTGCCAGCAGCCAAGATAAGAGGGACTGGATCTACAATGAGCAGTTCTTC. It is translated as CASSQDKRDWIYNEQFF.

J is TRBJ2-3 and V is TRBV11-2, with D tentatively TRBD2 (6 bases). The CDR3 extends over 11 amino acids. V was shortened by 8 bases and J by 5 bases, with 8 bases between the two germline ends. Germline CDR1 SGHAT, CDR2 FQNNGV. The CDR3 loop is CASGRRDTQYF. In nucleotides, the CDR3 is TGTGCCAGCGGGAGGAGAGATACGCAGTATTTT.

The V and J genes are TRBV18 and TRBJ1-6, with no clear D. The CDR3 sequence is 16 residues long. The germline V and J ends were trimmed by 0 bases and 10 bases, with 16 bases remaining between them. Germline V gene lookup returns CDR1 KGHSH and CDR2 LQKENI. The CDR3: CASSPPGSDLGSPLHF. DNA for the CDR3: TGTGCCAGCTCACCACCGGGGTCCGATTTGGGATCACCCCTCCACTTT.

This chain links TRBV15 with TRBJ1-5; the D gene is possibly TRBD1 (5 bases). The CDR3 runs to 15 residues. The germline V gene encodes CDR1 LNHNV and CDR2 YYDKDF (reference sequence). V was pared by 0 bases and J by 5 bases, with 11 bases between. CDR3 in DNA: TGTGCCACCAGCAGAGATTGGGACCGAGATCAGCCCCAGCATTTT. It is translated as CATSRDWDRDQPQHF. Combining the CDR3 with reference TRBV15 and TRBJ1-5 gives the whole variable domain DAMVIQNPRYQVTQFGKPVTLSCSQTLNHNVMYWYQQKSSQAPKLLFHYYDKDFNNEADTPDNFQSRRPNTSFCFLDIRSPGLGDTAMYLCATSRDWDRDQPQHFGDGTRLSIL.

This sequence joins TRBV28 and TRBJ2-3; TRBD1 aligns across 8 bases. Germline CDR1 MDHEN, CDR2 SYDVKM. Losses at the gene ends were 6 bases for V and 6 bases for J; bases not matched to a gene: 8. The CDR3 consists of 14 residues. CDR3: CASSGTGQSDTQYF. Written as DNA, the CDR3 is TGTGCCAGCAGCGGGACAGGACAGTCGGATACGCAGTATTTT. Variable domain in full (rest from reference TRBV28 and TRBJ2-3): DVKVTQSSRYLVKRTGEKVFLECVQDMDHENMFWYRQDPGLGLRLIYFSYDVKMKEKGDIPEGYSVSREKKERFSLILESASTNQTSMYLCASSGTGQSDTQYFGPGTRLTVL.

This sequence joins TRBV5-4 and TRBJ1-2, with unresolved D. Trimming cost V 4 bases and J 2 bases, with 15 bases left between them. Germline V gene data show CDR1 as SGHNT and CDR2 as YYREEE (reference sequence). The CDR3 has 15 amino acids. CDR3 sequence (DNA): TGTGCCAGCAGCGGGCTCACGGGGAGGAACTATGGCTACACCTTC. Its protein product is CASSGLTGRNYGYTF.